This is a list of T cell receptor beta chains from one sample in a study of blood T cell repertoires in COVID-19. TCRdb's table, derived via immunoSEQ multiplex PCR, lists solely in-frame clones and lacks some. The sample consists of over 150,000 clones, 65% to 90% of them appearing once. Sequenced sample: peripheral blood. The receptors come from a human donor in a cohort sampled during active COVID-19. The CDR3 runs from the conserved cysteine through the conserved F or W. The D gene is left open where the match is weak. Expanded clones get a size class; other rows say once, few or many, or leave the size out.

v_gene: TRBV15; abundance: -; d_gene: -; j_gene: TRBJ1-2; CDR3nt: TGTGCCACCAGCAGAGGAACAGGGACTAACTATGGCTACACCTTC; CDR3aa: CATSRGTGTNYGYTF
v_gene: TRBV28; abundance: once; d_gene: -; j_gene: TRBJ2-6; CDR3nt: TGTGCCAGCAGTCCTAATGTATTATCTGGGGCCAACGTCCTGACTTTC; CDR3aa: CASSPNVLSGANVLTF
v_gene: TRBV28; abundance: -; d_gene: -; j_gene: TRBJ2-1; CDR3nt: TGTGCCAGCAGCTCCCCGGGTGTGAATGAGCAGTTCTTC; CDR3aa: CASSSPGVNEQFF
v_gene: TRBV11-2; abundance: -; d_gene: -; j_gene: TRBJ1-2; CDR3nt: TGTGCCAGCAGCTTAGTGGTTAACAGGATAAGATTCGGCTACACCTTC; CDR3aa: CASSLVVNRIRFGYTF
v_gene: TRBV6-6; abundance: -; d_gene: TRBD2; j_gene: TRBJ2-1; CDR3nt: TGTGCCAGCAGACCCATAGCGGGAGCTCCCTACAATGAGCAGTTCTTC; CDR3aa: CASRPIAGAPYNEQFF
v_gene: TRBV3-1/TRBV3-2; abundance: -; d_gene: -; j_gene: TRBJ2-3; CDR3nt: TGTGCCAGCAGCCAAGTCCCAGTGTCTAGCACAGATACGCAGTATTTT; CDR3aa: CASSQVPVSSTDTQYF
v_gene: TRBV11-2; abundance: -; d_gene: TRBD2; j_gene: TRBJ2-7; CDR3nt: TGTGCCAGCAGCGGTGGGACTAGCGGGTCCTCCTACGAGCAGTACTTC; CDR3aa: CASSGGTSGSSYEQYF
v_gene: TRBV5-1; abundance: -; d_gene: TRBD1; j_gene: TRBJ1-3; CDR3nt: TGCGCCAGCAGCTCACAGGGGGCTTTTGGAAACACCATATATTTT; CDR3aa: CASSSQGAFGNTIYF
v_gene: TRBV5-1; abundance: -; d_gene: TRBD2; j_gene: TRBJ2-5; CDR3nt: TGCGCCAGCAGGAGGGGCGGGGGAGAGACCCAGTACTTC; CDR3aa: CASRRGGGETQYF
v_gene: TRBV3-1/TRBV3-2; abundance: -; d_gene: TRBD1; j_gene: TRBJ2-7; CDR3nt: TGTGCCAGCAGCGGACAGGGTGGCTACGAGCAGTACTTC; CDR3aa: CASSGQGGYEQYF
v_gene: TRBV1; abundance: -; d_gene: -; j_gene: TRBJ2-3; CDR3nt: TGCACCAGCAGGCATACCGGGACTAGCGACACAGATACGCAGTATTTT; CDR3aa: CTSRHTGTSDTDTQYF
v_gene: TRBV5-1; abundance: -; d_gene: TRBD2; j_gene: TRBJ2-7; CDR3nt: TGCGCCAGCAGCTTAGGCCCTCTCAGCGGGAGCTTGTACGAGCAGTACTTC; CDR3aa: CASSLGPLSGSLYEQYF
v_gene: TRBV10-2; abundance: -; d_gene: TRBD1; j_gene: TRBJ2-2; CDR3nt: TGCGCCCGGGGGGAGGGACAGGGTCCCACCGGGGAGCTGTTTTTT; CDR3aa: CARGEGQGPTGELFF
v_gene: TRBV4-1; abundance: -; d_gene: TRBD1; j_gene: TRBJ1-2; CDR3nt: TGCGCCAGCAGCCCAGAAGTGATAGGACAGGGCTTATCGAGAGGCTACACCTTC; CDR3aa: CASSPEVIGQGLSRGYTF
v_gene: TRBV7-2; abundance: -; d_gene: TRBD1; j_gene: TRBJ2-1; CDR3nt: TGTGCCAGCAGCGACAGACAGGGGGGCTCCTACAATGAGCAGTTCTTC; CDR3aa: CASSDRQGGSYNEQFF
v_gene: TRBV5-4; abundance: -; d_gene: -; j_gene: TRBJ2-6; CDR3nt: TGTGCCAGCAGCTTCCCACCAGACTCTGGGGCCAACGTCCTGACTTTC; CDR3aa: CASSFPPDSGANVLTF
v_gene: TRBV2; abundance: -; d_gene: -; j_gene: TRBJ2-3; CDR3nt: TGTGCCAGCAGTGGCCGGGACACCGGATCTAGCACAGATACGCAGTATTTT; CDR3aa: CASSGRDTGSSTDTQYF
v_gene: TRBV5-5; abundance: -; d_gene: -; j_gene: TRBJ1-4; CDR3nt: TGTGCCAGCAGCTTGGGACAGTATGCTAATGAAAAACTGTTTTTT; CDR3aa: CASSLGQYANEKLFF
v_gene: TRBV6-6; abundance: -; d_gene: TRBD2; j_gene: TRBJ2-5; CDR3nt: TGTGCCAGCAGTTACTCCGGGCGGGAGGACCAAGAGACCCAGTACTTC; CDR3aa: CASSYSGREDQETQYF
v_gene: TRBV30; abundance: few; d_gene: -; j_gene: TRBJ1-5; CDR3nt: TGTGCCTGGAGCGAGCCCGTGGCAGGGGGCAATCAGCCCCAGCATTTT; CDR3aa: CAWSEPVAGGNQPQHF
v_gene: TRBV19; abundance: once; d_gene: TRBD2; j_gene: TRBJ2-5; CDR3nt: TGTGCCAGTAGTATTCTACTAGCGGGACAAGAGACCCAGTACTTC; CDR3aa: CASSILLAGQETQYF
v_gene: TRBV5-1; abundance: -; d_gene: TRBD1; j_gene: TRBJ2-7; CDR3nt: TGCGCCAGCAGCTTGGGGGGACAGTCCGGCTACGAGCAGTACTTC; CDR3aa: CASSLGGQSGYEQYF
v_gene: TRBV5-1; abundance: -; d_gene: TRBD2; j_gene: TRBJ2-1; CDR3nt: TGCGCCAGCAGCTTCTCGGCGGGAGCATATGAGCAGTTCTTC; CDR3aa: CASSFSAGAYEQFF
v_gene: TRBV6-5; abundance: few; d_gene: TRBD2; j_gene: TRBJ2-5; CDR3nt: TGTGCCAGCAGCGGGGGGAGGACCCAGTACTTC; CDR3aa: CASSGGRTQYF
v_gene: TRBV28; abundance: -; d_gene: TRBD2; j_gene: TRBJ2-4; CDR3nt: TGTGCCAGCAGCCCCTGGGGACTAGGGACTACACTAGCCAAAAACATTCAGTACTTC; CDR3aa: CASSPWGLGTTLAKNIQYF
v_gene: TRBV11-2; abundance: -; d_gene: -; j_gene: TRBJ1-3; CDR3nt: TGTGCCAGCAGCTTCGTAAGCTTAGGAAACACCATATATTTT; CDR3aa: CASSFVSLGNTIYF
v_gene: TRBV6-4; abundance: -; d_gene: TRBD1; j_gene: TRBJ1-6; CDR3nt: TGTGCCAGCACGCACGGACAGGGTTCACCCCTCCACTTT; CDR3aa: CASTHGQGSPLHF